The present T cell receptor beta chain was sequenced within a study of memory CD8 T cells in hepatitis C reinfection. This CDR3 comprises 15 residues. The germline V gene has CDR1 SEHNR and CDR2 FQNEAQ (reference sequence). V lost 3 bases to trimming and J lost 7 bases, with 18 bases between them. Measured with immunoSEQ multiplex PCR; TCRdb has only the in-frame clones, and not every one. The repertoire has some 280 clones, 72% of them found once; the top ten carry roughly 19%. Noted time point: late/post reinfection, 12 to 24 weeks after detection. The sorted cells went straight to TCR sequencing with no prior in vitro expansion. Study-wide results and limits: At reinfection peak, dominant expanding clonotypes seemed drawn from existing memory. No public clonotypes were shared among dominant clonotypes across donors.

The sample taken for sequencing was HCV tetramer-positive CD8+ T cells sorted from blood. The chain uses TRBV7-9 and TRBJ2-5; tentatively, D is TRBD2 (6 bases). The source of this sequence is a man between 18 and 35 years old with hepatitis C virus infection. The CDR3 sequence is CASSLEAGPWGTQYF. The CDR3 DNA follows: TGTGCCAGCAGCTTGGAAGCGGGCCCATGGGGGACCCAGTACTTC.